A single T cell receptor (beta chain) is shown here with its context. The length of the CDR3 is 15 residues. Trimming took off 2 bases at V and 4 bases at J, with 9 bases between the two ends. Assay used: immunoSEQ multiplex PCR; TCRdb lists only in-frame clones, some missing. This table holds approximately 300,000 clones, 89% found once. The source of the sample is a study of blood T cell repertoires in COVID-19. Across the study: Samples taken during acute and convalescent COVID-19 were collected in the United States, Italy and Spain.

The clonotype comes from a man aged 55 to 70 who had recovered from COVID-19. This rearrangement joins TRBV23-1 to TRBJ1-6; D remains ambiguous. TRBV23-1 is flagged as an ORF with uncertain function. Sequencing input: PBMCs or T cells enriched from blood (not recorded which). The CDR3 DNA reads TGCGCCAGCAGTCAAGCAGGCTGGTATAATTCACCCCTCCACTTT. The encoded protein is CASSQAGWYNSPLHF.